This TCR beta chain originates from a study of shared clonotypes between healthy human individuals. Selected positively for CCR7 and CD45RO-negative, naive CD8 cells excluded terminally differentiated effector memory CD45RA+ cells. Within Nashville, Tennessee resided all donors, each a Caucasian adult. Details on this clone: No antigen is known for it.

Overall study findings and caveats: Sequencing depth was expected to influence donor clonotype sharing.

Trimming stripped 4 bases from V and 0 bases from J, with 12 bases between. The CDR3 length is 15 residues. The germline CDR1 and CDR2 sequences are SGHDN and FVKESK. Data came from immunoSEQ multiplex PCR; TCRdb stores just in-frame clones and leaves some out. The repertoire holds about 580,000 clones, more than 95% seen once, with around 0.3% in the top ten. This TCR derives from a man aged 25-45 years in good health. V gene TRBV14 combines with J gene TRBJ1-2; no reliable D call. Sequencing was done on a sample of naive CD8+ T cells sorted from blood. The CDR3 DNA follows: TGTGCCAGCAGCCGAAGGCCGGGAGCTAACTATGGCTACACCTTC. It codes for CASSRRPGANYGYTF.